The rows below give T cell receptor beta chains drawn from one sample of a study of CD8 T cells in Susac syndrome. TCRdb processed the immunoSEQ multiplex PCR reads anew with MiXCR; each CDR3 protein has one entry. The sample holds about 89,000 distinct CDR3 sequences; approximately 92% are singletons and the top ten take over 0.25%. Sequencing used CD8+ T cells from PBMCs. Source of these receptors: a human donor in good health. Both conserved end residues are part of each CDR3. The D gene is left open where the match is weak. Only part of the rows carry a size: once, few, many, or a class if the clone is expanded.

d_call: .
cdr3_length: 13
j_call: TRBJ2-7
clone_size: once
v_call: TRBV20-1
cdr3_nt: TGCAGTGCTAGGCCAGGGTTCTCCTACGAGCAGTACTTC
cdr3_aa: CSARPGFSYEQYF

d_call: .
cdr3_length: 13
j_call: TRBJ2-5
clone_size: once
v_call: TRBV5-6
cdr3_nt: TGTGCCAGCAGCATGACCGTGCAAGAGACCCAGTACTTC
cdr3_aa: CASSMTVQETQYF

d_call: TRBD1
cdr3_length: 15
j_call: TRBJ1-5
clone_size: .
v_call: TRBV20-1
cdr3_nt: TGCAGTGCCAGCCCTGGCCAGGGGGCGAGTCAGCCCCAGCATTTT
cdr3_aa: CSASPGQGASQPQHF

d_call: .
cdr3_length: 14
j_call: TRBJ1-1
clone_size: .
v_call: TRBV7-6
cdr3_nt: TGTGCCAGCAGCTTAGTCGGGGAGAACGCTGAAGCTTTCTTT
cdr3_aa: CASSLVGENAEAFF

d_call: .
cdr3_length: 12
j_call: TRBJ1-1
clone_size: .
v_call: TRBV27
cdr3_nt: TGTGCCAACCCGACATTAGAACCGGGCGCTTTCTTT
cdr3_aa: CANPTLEPGAFF

d_call: .
cdr3_length: 12
j_call: TRBJ1-2
clone_size: .
v_call: TRBV2
cdr3_nt: TGTGCCAGCAATCCCTCATCGTATGGCTACACCTTC
cdr3_aa: CASNPSSYGYTF

d_call: .
cdr3_length: 17
j_call: TRBJ2-2
clone_size: .
v_call: TRBV6-2/TRBV6-3
cdr3_nt: TGTGCCAGCAGGCCACTTTTTACGGGACTGAACACCGGGGAGCTGTTTTTT
cdr3_aa: CASRPLFTGLNTGELFF

d_call: .
cdr3_length: 13
j_call: TRBJ2-3
clone_size: .
v_call: TRBV30
cdr3_nt: TGTGCCTGGAGTGTAATCGGCACAGATACGCAGTATTTT
cdr3_aa: CAWSVIGTDTQYF

d_call: .
cdr3_length: 12
j_call: TRBJ2-1
clone_size: .
v_call: TRBV7-8
cdr3_nt: TGTGCCAGCAGCCGCCTGGGGAATGAGCAGTTCTTC
cdr3_aa: CASSRLGNEQFF

d_call: .
cdr3_length: 16
j_call: TRBJ1-1
clone_size: .
v_call: TRBV15
cdr3_nt: TGTGCCACCAGCAGAGCGGGGGGCGTACGGAACACTGAAGCTTTCTTT
cdr3_aa: CATSRAGGVRNTEAFF

d_call: TRBD2
cdr3_length: 18
j_call: TRBJ2-2
clone_size: .
v_call: TRBV2
cdr3_nt: TGTGCCAGCAGTGAATCCCTAGCGGGGGCCTCGAACACCGGGGAGCTGTTTTTT
cdr3_aa: CASSESLAGASNTGELFF

d_call: .
cdr3_length: 13
j_call: TRBJ1-1
clone_size: once
v_call: TRBV27
cdr3_nt: TGTGCCAGCAGTGGATGGACAGTCACTGAAGCTTTCTTT
cdr3_aa: CASSGWTVTEAFF

d_call: .
cdr3_length: 11
j_call: TRBJ2-5
clone_size: .
v_call: TRBV12-3/TRBV12-4
cdr3_nt: TGTGCCAGCAGTTTAAAGGAGACCCAGTACTTC
cdr3_aa: CASSLKETQYF

d_call: TRBD1
cdr3_length: 16
j_call: TRBJ1-2
clone_size: .
v_call: TRBV2
cdr3_nt: TGTGCCAGCACCGCGACCCAGGACAGGGGGATCTATGGCTACACCTTC
cdr3_aa: CASTATQDRGIYGYTF

d_call: TRBD2
cdr3_length: 15
j_call: TRBJ2-7
clone_size: .
v_call: TRBV4-1
cdr3_nt: TGCGCCAGCAGCCTTGGAGCGGGGGGGTCCTACGAGCAGTACTTC
cdr3_aa: CASSLGAGGSYEQYF

d_call: TRBD1
cdr3_length: 15
j_call: TRBJ2-3
clone_size: .
v_call: TRBV6-5
cdr3_nt: TGTGCCAGCAGAGGGTGGACAGGGGGCACAGATACGCAGTATTTT
cdr3_aa: CASRGWTGGTDTQYF

d_call: .
cdr3_length: 11
j_call: TRBJ1-1
clone_size: .
v_call: TRBV29-1
cdr3_nt: TGCAGCGCCCGGACGGGCACTGAAGCTTTCTTT
cdr3_aa: CSARTGTEAFF

d_call: TRBD2
cdr3_length: 14
j_call: TRBJ2-1
clone_size: .
v_call: TRBV9
cdr3_nt: TGTGCCAGCAGGGCGACTAGCGGGGGAGTCGAGCAGTTCTTC
cdr3_aa: CASRATSGGVEQFF

d_call: .
cdr3_length: 15
j_call: TRBJ2-3
clone_size: once
v_call: TRBV6-5
cdr3_nt: TGTGCCAGCAGTTACTCGAGACAGGGAGGGGATACGCAGTATTTT
cdr3_aa: CASSYSRQGGDTQYF

d_call: TRBD1
cdr3_length: 14
j_call: TRBJ1-5
clone_size: .
v_call: TRBV19
cdr3_nt: TGTGCCAGTAGCCTAACAGGGGCGGGCCAGCCCCAGCATTTT
cdr3_aa: CASSLTGAGQPQHF

d_call: .
cdr3_length: 13
j_call: TRBJ2-3
clone_size: .
v_call: TRBV12-3/TRBV12-4
cdr3_nt: TGTGCCAGCAGGACCGACAGCACAGATACGCAGTATTTT
cdr3_aa: CASRTDSTDTQYF

d_call: TRBD1
cdr3_length: 14
j_call: TRBJ1-2
clone_size: .
v_call: TRBV20-1
cdr3_nt: TGCAGTGCCAGTGACAGGGCGATAAACTATGGCTACACCTTC
cdr3_aa: CSASDRAINYGYTF

d_call: .
cdr3_length: 15
j_call: TRBJ2-2
clone_size: few
v_call: TRBV6-1
cdr3_nt: TGTGCCAGCAGTGAGCTGGACGGGGATACCGGGGAGCTGTTTTTT
cdr3_aa: CASSELDGDTGELFF

d_call: .
cdr3_length: 15
j_call: TRBJ2-2
clone_size: .
v_call: TRBV5-1
cdr3_nt: TGCGCCAGCAGCGAACTACAGGGCCCCGGCGGGGAGCTGTTTTTT
cdr3_aa: CASSELQGPGGELFF

d_call: TRBD2
cdr3_length: 18
j_call: TRBJ2-2
clone_size: once
v_call: TRBV7-3
cdr3_nt: TGTGCCAGCAGCCAGGGACTAGCGGGGGCCCCGAACACCGGGGAGCTGTTTTTT
cdr3_aa: CASSQGLAGAPNTGELFF

d_call: .
cdr3_length: 17
j_call: TRBJ2-3
clone_size: .
v_call: TRBV3-1
cdr3_nt: TGTGCCAGCAGCCAAGGGGACCTACTTTTTAGCACAGATACGCAGTATTTT
cdr3_aa: CASSQGDLLFSTDTQYF

d_call: TRBD1
cdr3_length: 16
j_call: TRBJ1-5
clone_size: .
v_call: TRBV15
cdr3_nt: TGTGCCACCAGCAGTTCCTGGACAGGGTATAATCAGCCCCAGCATTTT
cdr3_aa: CATSSSWTGYNQPQHF

d_call: TRBD2
cdr3_length: 16
j_call: TRBJ2-1
clone_size: .
v_call: TRBV7-7
cdr3_nt: TGTGCCAGCAGCTGGGGACTAGCGGGGGCTGACAATGAGCAGTTCTTC
cdr3_aa: CASSWGLAGADNEQFF

d_call: .
cdr3_length: 15
j_call: TRBJ1-2
clone_size: .
v_call: TRBV19
cdr3_nt: TGTGCCAGTATGCCGGCGTCGACAGTCGGATATGGCTACACCTTC
cdr3_aa: CASMPASTVGYGYTF

d_call: .
cdr3_length: 13
j_call: TRBJ2-7
clone_size: few
v_call: TRBV27
cdr3_nt: TGTGCCAGCAGTTTAAGGGTGGGCTACGAGCAGTACTTC
cdr3_aa: CASSLRVGYEQYF

d_call: .
cdr3_length: 12
j_call: TRBJ2-7
clone_size: .
v_call: TRBV12-3/TRBV12-4
cdr3_nt: TGTGCAAGCACCGGGAAGGGGTACGAGCAGTACTTC
cdr3_aa: CASTGKGYEQYF

d_call: .
cdr3_length: 12
j_call: TRBJ1-2
clone_size: .
v_call: TRBV12-3/TRBV12-4
cdr3_nt: TGTGCCAGCAGGGGAACAGGAGTAGGCTACACCTTC
cdr3_aa: CASRGTGVGYTF

d_call: .
cdr3_length: 13
j_call: TRBJ1-2
clone_size: once
v_call: TRBV5-1
cdr3_nt: TGCGCCAGCAGCTTGGACAGCTCGGGAGGCTACACCTTC
cdr3_aa: CASSLDSSGGYTF

d_call: TRBD1
cdr3_length: 13
j_call: TRBJ1-5
clone_size: once
v_call: TRBV2
cdr3_nt: TGTGCCAGCATGGGGACAGGGGGGCAGCCCCAGCATTTT
cdr3_aa: CASMGTGGQPQHF

d_call: TRBD2
cdr3_length: 16
j_call: TRBJ2-1
clone_size: .
v_call: TRBV3-1
cdr3_nt: TGTGCCAGCAGCCAGGACATAGCGGGGGGCTACAATGAGCAGTTCTTC
cdr3_aa: CASSQDIAGGYNEQFF

d_call: .
cdr3_length: 15
j_call: TRBJ2-3
clone_size: .
v_call: TRBV27
cdr3_nt: TGTGCCAGCAGTCGCCCCGGGTCTGCTTCCTATACGCAGTATTTT
cdr3_aa: CASSRPGSASYTQYF

d_call: TRBD2
cdr3_length: 16
j_call: TRBJ2-5
clone_size: .
v_call: TRBV4-1
cdr3_nt: TGCGCCAGCAGCCAAGGACTAGCGAGGCCACAAGAGACCCAGTACTTC
cdr3_aa: CASSQGLARPQETQYF

d_call: .
cdr3_length: 15
j_call: TRBJ2-2
clone_size: .
v_call: TRBV4-1
cdr3_nt: TGCGCCAGCAGCCCCCATGAGCGGGCCACCGGGGAGCTGTTTTTT
cdr3_aa: CASSPHERATGELFF

d_call: .
cdr3_length: 14
j_call: TRBJ2-7
clone_size: .
v_call: TRBV4-1
cdr3_nt: TGCGCCAGCAGCCAAGCCTCGGGAACCTACGAGCAGTACTTC
cdr3_aa: CASSQASGTYEQYF

d_call: .
cdr3_length: 15
j_call: TRBJ2-1
clone_size: .
v_call: TRBV3-1
cdr3_nt: TGTGCCAGCAGCCCCGGACACCCAGCCTACAATGAGCAGTTCTTC
cdr3_aa: CASSPGHPAYNEQFF

d_call: .
cdr3_length: 15
j_call: TRBJ2-2
clone_size: once
v_call: TRBV28
cdr3_nt: TGTGCCAGCAGTCGAACCTACAAGAACACCGGGGAGCTGTTTTTT
cdr3_aa: CASSRTYKNTGELFF

d_call: .
cdr3_length: 13
j_call: TRBJ1-2
clone_size: .
v_call: TRBV10-3
cdr3_nt: TGTGCCATCGGGGCCGGGGGCAACTATGGCTACACCTTC
cdr3_aa: CAIGAGGNYGYTF

d_call: .
cdr3_length: 16
j_call: TRBJ1-1
clone_size: .
v_call: TRBV7-3
cdr3_nt: TGTGCCAGCAGCGTAGTCGCGGGGGCAGGAGGGACTGAAGCTTTCTTT
cdr3_aa: CASSVVAGAGGTEAFF

d_call: .
cdr3_length: 13
j_call: TRBJ2-7
clone_size: once
v_call: TRBV6-5
cdr3_nt: TGTGCCAGCAGTTTTTCGGTGGGCTACGAGCAGTACTTC
cdr3_aa: CASSFSVGYEQYF

d_call: .
cdr3_length: 13
j_call: TRBJ2-5
clone_size: .
v_call: TRBV12-3/TRBV12-4
cdr3_nt: TGTGCCAGCCGGTTGGGCGGGGAAGAGACCCAGTACTTC
cdr3_aa: CASRLGGEETQYF

d_call: .
cdr3_length: 15
j_call: TRBJ2-7
clone_size: once
v_call: TRBV13
cdr3_nt: TGTGCCAGCAGCCCCGGGGGACGGAGCTCCTACGAGCAGTACTTC
cdr3_aa: CASSPGGRSSYEQYF